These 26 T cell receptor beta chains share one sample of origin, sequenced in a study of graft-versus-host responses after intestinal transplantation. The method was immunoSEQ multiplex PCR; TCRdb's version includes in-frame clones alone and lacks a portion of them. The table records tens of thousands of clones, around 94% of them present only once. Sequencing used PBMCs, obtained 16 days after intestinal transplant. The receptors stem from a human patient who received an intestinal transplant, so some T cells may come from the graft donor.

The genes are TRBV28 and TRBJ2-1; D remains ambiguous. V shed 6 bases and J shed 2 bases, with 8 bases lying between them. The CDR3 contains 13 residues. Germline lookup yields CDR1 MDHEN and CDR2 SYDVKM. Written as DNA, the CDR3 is TGTGCCAGCAGAGGAATGACCTACAATGAGCAGTTCTTC. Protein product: CASRGMTYNEQFF.

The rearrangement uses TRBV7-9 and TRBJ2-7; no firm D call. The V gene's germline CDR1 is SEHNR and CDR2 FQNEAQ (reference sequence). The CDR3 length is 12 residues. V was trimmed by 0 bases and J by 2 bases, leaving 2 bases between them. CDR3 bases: TGTGCCAGCAGCTTAGCTACCTACGAGCAGTACTTC. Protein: CASSLATYEQYF.

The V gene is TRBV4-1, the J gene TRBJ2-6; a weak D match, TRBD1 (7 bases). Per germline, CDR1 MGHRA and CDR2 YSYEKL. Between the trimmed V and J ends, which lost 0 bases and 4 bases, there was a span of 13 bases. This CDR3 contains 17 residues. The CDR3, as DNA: TGCGCCAGCAGCCAAGAACCAGGGGGGAAAGGGGCCAACGTCCTGACTTTC. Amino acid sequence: CASSQEPGGKGANVLTF.

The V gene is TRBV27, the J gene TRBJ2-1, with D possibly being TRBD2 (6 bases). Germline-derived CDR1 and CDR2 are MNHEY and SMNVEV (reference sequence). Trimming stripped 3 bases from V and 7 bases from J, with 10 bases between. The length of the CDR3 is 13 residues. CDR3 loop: CASSLPRGNEQFF. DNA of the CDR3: TGTGCCAGCAGTTTGCCTCGGGGGAATGAGCAGTTCTTC.

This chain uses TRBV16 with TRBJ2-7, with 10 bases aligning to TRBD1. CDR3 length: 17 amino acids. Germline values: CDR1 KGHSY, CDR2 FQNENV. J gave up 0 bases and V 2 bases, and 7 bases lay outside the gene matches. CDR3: CASSQVLGQGSSYEQYF. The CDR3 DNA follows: TGTGCCAGCAGCCAAGTGTTGGGACAGGGGTCCTCCTACGAGCAGTACTTC.

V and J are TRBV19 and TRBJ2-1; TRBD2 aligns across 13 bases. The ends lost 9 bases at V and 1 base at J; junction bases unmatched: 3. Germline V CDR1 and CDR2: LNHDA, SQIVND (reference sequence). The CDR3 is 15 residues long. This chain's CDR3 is CASWGLAGSYNEQFF. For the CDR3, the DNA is TGTGCCAGCTGGGGACTAGCGGGGTCCTACAATGAGCAGTTCTTC.

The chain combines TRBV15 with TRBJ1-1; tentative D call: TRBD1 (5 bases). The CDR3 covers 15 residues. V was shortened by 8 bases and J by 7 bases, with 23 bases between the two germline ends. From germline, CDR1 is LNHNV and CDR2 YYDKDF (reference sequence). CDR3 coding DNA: TGTGCCACCTCCTCGCGGGGCCTCAGAGGGAATGAAGCTTTCTTT. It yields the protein CATSSRGLRGNEAFF. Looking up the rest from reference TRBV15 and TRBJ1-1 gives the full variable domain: DAMVIQNPRYQVTQFGKPVTLSCSQTLNHNVMYWYQQKSSQAPKLLFHYYDKDFNNEADTPDNFQSRRPNTSFCFLDIRSPGLGDTAMYLCATSSRGLRGNEAFFGQGTRLTVV.

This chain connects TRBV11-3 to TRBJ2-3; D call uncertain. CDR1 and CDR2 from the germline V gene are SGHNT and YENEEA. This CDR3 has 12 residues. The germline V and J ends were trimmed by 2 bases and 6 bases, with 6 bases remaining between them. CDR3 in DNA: TGTGCCAGCAGCTTATCAGCCGATACGCAGTATTTT. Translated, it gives CASSLSADTQYF.

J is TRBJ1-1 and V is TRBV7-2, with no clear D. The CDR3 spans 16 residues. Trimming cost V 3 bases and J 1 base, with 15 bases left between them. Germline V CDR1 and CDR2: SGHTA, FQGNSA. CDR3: CASSFPPRAENTEAFF. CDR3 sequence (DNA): TGTGCCAGCAGCTTCCCACCGAGGGCAGAGAACACTGAAGCTTTCTTT.

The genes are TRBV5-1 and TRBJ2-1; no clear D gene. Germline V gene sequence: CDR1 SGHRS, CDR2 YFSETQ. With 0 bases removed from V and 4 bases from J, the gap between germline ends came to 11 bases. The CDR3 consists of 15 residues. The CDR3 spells CASSLGRGPYNEQFF. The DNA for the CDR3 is TGCGCCAGCAGCTTGGGGCGCGGTCCTTACAATGAGCAGTTCTTC. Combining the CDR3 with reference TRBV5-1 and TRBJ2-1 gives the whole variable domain KAGVTQTPRYLIKTRGQQVTLSCSPISGHRSVSWYQQTPGQGLQFLFEYFSETQRNKGNFPGRFSGRQFSNSRSEMNVSTLELGDSALYLCASSLGRGPYNEQFFGPGTRLTVL.

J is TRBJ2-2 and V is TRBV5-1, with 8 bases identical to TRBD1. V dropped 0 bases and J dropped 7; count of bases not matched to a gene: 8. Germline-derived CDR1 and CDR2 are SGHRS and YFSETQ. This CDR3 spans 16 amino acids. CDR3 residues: CASSLVGQGSGGELFF. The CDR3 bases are TGCGCCAGCAGCTTGGTTGGACAGGGTTCGGGCGGGGAGCTGTTTTTT.

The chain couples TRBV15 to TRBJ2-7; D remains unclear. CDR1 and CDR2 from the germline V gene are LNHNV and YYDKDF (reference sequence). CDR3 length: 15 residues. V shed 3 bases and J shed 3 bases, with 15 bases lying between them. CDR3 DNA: TGTGCCACCAGCAGTGTCGGCTTAATGGGCTACGAGCAGTACTTC. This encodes CATSSVGLMGYEQYF.

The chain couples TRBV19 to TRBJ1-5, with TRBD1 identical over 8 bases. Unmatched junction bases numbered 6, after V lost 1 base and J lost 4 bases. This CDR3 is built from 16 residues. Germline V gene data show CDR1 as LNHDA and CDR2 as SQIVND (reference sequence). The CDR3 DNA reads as TGTGCCAGTAGTATAGTCCGGACAGGGTCTAATCAGCCCCAGCATTTT. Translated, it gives CASSIVRTGSNQPQHF.

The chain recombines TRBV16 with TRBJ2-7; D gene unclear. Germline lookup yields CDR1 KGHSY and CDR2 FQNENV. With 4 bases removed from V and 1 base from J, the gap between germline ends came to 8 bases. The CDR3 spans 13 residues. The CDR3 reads CASSREDSYEQYF. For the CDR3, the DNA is TGTGCCAGCAGCCGCGAAGATTCCTACGAGCAGTACTTC. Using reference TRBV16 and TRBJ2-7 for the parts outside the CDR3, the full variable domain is GEEVAQTPKHLVRGEGQKAKLYCAPIKGHSYVFWYQQVLKNEFKFLISFQNENVFDETGMPKERFSAKCLPNSPCSLEIQATKLEDSAVYFCASSREDSYEQYFGPGTRLTVT.

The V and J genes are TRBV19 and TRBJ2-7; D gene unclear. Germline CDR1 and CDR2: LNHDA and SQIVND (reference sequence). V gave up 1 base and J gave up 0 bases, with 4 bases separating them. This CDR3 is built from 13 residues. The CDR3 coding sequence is TGTGCCAGTAGTATAGGGAGCTCCTACGAGCAGTACTTC. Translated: CASSIGSSYEQYF.

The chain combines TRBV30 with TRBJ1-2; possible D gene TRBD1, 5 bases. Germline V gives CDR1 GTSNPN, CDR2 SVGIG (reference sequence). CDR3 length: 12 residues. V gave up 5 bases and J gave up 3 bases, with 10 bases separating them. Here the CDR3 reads CAWAGSDYGYTF. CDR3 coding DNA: TGTGCCTGGGCAGGGTCGGACTATGGCTACACCTTC.

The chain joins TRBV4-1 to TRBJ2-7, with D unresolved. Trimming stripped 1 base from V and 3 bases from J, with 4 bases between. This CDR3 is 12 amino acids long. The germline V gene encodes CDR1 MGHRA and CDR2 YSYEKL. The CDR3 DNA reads TGCGCCAGCAGCCAAGTAGACTACGAGCAGTACTTC. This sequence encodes CASSQVDYEQYF.

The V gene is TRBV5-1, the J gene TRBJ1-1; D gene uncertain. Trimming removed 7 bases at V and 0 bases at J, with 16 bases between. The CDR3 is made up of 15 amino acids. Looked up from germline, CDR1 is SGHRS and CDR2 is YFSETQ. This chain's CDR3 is CASRLRGSMNTEAFF. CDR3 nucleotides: TGCGCCAGCCGCCTTAGAGGGTCTATGAACACTGAAGCTTTCTTT. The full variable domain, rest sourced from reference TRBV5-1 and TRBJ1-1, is KAGVTQTPRYLIKTRGQQVTLSCSPISGHRSVSWYQQTPGQGLQFLFEYFSETQRNKGNFPGRFSGRQFSNSRSEMNVSTLELGDSALYLCASRLRGSMNTEAFFGQGTRLTVV.

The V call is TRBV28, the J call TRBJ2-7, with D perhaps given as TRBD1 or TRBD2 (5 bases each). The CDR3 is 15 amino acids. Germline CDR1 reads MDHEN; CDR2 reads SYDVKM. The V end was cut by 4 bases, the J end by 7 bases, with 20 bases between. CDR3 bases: TGTGCCAGCAGTTCGGCGGGTCTCAAGGGGCGGGAGCAGTACTTC. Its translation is CASSSAGLKGREQYF.

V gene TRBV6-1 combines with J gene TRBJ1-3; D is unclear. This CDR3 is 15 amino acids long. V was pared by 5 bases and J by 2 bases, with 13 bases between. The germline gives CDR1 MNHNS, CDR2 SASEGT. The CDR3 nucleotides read TGTGCCAGCAGTACAGTTGTGGAGGCTGGAAACACCATATATTTT. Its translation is CASSTVVEAGNTIYF.

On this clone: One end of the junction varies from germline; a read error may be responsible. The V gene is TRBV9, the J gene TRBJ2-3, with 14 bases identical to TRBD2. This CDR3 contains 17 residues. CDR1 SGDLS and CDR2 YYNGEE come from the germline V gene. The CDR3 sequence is CAGSGGLAGGSTDTQYF. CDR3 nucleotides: TGTGCCGGCAGCGGAGGACTAGCGGGAGGAAGCACAGATACGCAGTATTTT.

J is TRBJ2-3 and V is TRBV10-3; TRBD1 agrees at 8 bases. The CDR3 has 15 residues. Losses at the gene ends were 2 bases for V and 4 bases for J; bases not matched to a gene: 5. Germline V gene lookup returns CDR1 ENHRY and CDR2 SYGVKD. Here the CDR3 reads CAISEKAGGPDTQYF. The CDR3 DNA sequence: TGTGCCATCAGTGAGAAGGCAGGGGGCCCAGATACGCAGTATTTT.

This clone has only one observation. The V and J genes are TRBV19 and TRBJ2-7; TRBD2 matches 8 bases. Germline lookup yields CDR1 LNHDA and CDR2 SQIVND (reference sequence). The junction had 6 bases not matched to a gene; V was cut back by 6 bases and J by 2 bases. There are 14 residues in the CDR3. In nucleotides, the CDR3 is TGTGCCAGTAGGGCCGGGACTAGAGCCTACGAGCAGTACTTC. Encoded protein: CASRAGTRAYEQYF.

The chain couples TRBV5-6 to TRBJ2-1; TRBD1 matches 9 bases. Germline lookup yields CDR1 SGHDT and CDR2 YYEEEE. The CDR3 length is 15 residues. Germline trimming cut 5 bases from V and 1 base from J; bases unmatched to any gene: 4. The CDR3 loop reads CASSPGTGSYNEQFF. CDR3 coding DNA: TGTGCCAGCAGTCCCGGGACAGGGTCCTACAATGAGCAGTTCTTC.

The CDR3 loop is CASSVVSGGTGELFF. The CDR3 bases are TGTGCCAGCAGCGTAGTCTCAGGGGGCACCGGGGAGCTGTTTTTT. V and J are TRBV9 and TRBJ2-2; 7 bases are a match to TRBD1. CDR3 length equals 15 residues. Germline V gene lookup returns CDR1 SGDLS and CDR2 YYNGEE. The V segment lost 0 bases and the J segment 4 bases; nucleotides outside the gene matches: 3.

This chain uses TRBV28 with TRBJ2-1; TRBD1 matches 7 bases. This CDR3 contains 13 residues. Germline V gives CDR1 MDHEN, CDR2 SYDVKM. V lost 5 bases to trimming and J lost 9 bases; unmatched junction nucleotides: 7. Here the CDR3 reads CASSPGGLIEQFF. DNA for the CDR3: TGTGCCAGCAGTCCAGGGGGATTAATTGAGCAGTTCTTC.